This entry lists 2 T cell receptor beta chains sequenced from one sample in a study of cytomegalovirus exposure and HLA in healthy donors. This PCR relied on a set of 60 Vbeta primers and 13 Jbeta primers. Clones were sequenced by immunoSEQ multiplex PCR, and TCRdb holds only the in-frame ones, with some missing. The profile covers approximately 130,000 clones, with 6.5% to 9.5% appearing a single time and around 6% taken by the ten largest. The sequenced sample consisted of PBMCs. The receptors shown here come from a woman between 40 and 55 years old in good health and CMV-seropositive.

V gene TRBV11-2 combines with J gene TRBJ2-7, with D unclear. CDR1 is SGHAT and CDR2 is FQNNGV in the germline V gene. This CDR3 is built from 16 residues. The V and J ends lost 1 base and 0 bases respectively, with 13 bases between them. The chain's CDR3 is CASSLGPGFSSYEQYF. The CDR3 nucleotides are TGTGCCAGCAGCTTAGGCCCGGGTTTTAGCTCCTACGAGCAGTACTTC.

The chain carries TRBV27 and TRBJ1-1; 9 bases are a match to TRBD1. Germline CDR1 reads MNHEY; CDR2 reads SMNVEV (reference sequence). The ends lost 2 bases at V and 1 base at J; junction bases unmatched: 2. This CDR3 spans 15 amino acids. CDR3 in DNA: TGTGCCAGCAGTTTAAGACAGGGGGGGAACACTGAAGCTTTCTTT. Its protein product is CASSLRQGGNTEAFF.